The rows below give T cell receptor beta chains drawn from one sample of a study of identifying expanded T cells in peripheral blood. Generated by immunoSEQ multiplex PCR, the TCRdb table keeps only in-frame clones and is missing some. The table lists 100,000 or so clones, around 88% of them singletons. Specimen: blood. These receptors were taken from a person between 18 and 75 years old in good health. Each CDR3 is given with its conserved first and last residue. The D gene is left open where the match is weak. Rows give clone size only sometimes, using once, few, many, or a class for an expanded clone.

cdr3_length	v_call	clone_size	j_call	d_call	cdr3_nt	cdr3_aa
15	TRBV10-2	once	TRBJ2-7	-	TGCGCCAGCAGTGAGTCGTGGCAGGGTACCTACGAGCAGTACTTC	CASSESWQGTYEQYF
16	TRBV28	-	TRBJ2-5	-	TGTGCCAGCAAGACACACTTGAGGGGCCTGGCAGAGACCCAGTACTTC	CASKTHLRGLAETQYF
16	TRBV5-6	-	TRBJ2-3	-	TGTGCCAGCAGCTTGCTTCGAGAAACCGGCACAGATACGCAGTATTTT	CASSLLRETGTDTQYF
12	TRBV5-8	-	TRBJ2-3	-	TGTGCCAGCAGCTTGGCCACAGATACGCAGTATTTT	CASSLATDTQYF
14	TRBV5-1	-	TRBJ2-3	-	TGCGCCAGCAGCTTGGGACAGGACACAGATACGCAGTATTTT	CASSLGQDTDTQYF
10	TRBV6-5	once	TRBJ2-7	-	TGTGCCAGCAGTGAGTACGAGCAGTACTTC	CASSEYEQYF
12	TRBV6-5	-	TRBJ1-3	-	TGTGCCAGCAGTTCCTCTAGGGACACCATATATTTT	CASSSSRDTIYF
15	TRBV10-3	-	TRBJ2-5	-	TGTGCCATCACGCCTGGGCAGGGGGGCCAAGAGACCCAGTACTTC	CAITPGQGGQETQYF
15	TRBV7-2	-	TRBJ1-6	-	TGTGCCAGCAGCTTAGGGACCAGCCCTAATTCACCCCTCCACTTT	CASSLGTSPNSPLHF
13	TRBV6-5	-	TRBJ1-1	-	TGTGCCAGCAGTGACACTAGGTACACTGAAGCTTTCTTT	CASSDTRYTEAFF
14	TRBV4-1	-	TRBJ1-5	-	TGCGCCAGCAGCCAAGATCTGCACAATCAGCCCCAGCATTTT	CASSQDLHNQPQHF
16	TRBV28	-	TRBJ1-6	-	TGTGCCACCAAATCCCCTCATAGTTCCTATAATTCACCCCTCCACTTT	CATKSPHSSYNSPLHF
13	TRBV15	-	TRBJ2-1	-	TGTGCCACCAGCACAGAGTCCGGGGATGAGCAGTTCTTC	CATSTESGDEQFF
15	TRBV9	-	TRBJ1-6	-	TGTGCCAGCAGCCCCGGGACCACTCTTGATTCACCCCTCCACTTT	CASSPGTTLDSPLHF
14	TRBV5-4	-	TRBJ2-5	-	TGTGCCAGCAGCTTGGGACTGCGTCGGGAGACCCAGTACTTC	CASSLGLRRETQYF
14	TRBV5-1	-	TRBJ1-5	TRBD1	TGCGCCAGCAGCTTGCAGGGACAGGGGCAGCCCCAGCATTTT	CASSLQGQGQPQHF
16	TRBV10-2	once	TRBJ1-2	TRBD1	TGCGCCAGCACCCCATTCAGACAGGGCTCGACCTATGGCTACACCTTC	CASTPFRQGSTYGYTF